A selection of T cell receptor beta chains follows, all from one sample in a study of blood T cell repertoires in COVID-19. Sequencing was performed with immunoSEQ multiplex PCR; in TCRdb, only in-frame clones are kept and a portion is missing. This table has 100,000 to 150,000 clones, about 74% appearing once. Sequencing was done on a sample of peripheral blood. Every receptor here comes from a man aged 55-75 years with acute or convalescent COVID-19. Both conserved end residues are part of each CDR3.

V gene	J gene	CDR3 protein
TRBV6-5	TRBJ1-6	CASRRQGDNSPLHF
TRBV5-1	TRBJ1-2	CASTTGTGTGYTF
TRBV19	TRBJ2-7	CASKGTGSYEQYF
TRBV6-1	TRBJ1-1	CASSDFTSRNTEAFF
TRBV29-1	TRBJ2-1	CSSSRGNEQFF
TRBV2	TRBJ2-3	CASSRQGGLVGTDTQYF
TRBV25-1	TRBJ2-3	CASSLRGGGTDTQYF
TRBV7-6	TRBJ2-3	CASSGRFSSGRPTDTQYF
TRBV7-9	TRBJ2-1	CASSLGTGEDSYNEQFF
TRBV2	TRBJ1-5	CASRVEDRGGQPQHF
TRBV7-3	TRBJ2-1	CASSLGQIAYNEQFF
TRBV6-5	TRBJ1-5	CASRGDRVWNQPQHF
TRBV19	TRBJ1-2	CASSIGPSSYGYTF
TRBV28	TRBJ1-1	CASRGQMNTEAFF
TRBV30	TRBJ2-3	CAWSWGDTSTDTQYF
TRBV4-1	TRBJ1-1	CASSPRTVILNTEAFF
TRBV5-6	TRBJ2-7	CASSAQGETRHEQYF
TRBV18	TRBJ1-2	CASSETGNYGYTF
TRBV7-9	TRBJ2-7	CASSPESSPYEQYF
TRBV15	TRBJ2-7	CATSREASGYEQYF
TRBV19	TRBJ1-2	CASNEGDRIAGYTF
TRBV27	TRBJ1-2	CASSVTGGYGYTF
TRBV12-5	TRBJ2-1	CASGPNPQLQFF
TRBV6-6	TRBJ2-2	CASSPSRLFSGVGELFF
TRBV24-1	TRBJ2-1	CATSDPGGRKNEQFF
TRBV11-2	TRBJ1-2	CASSRTTDGYTF
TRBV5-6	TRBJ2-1	CASSWDRGVAYNEQFF